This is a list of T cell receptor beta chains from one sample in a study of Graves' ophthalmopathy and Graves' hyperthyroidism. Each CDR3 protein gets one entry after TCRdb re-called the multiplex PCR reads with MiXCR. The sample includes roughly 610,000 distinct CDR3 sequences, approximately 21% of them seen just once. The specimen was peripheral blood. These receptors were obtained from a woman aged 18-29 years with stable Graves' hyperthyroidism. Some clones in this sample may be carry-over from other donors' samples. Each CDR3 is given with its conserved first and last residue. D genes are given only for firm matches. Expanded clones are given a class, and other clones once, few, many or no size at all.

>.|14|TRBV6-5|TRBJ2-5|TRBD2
CASRYPGGSETQYF
TGTGCCAGCAGGTACCCGGGGGGGTCAGAGACCCAGTACTTC
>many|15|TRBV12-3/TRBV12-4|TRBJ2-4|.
CASSSRRDRINIQYF
TGTGCCAGCAGCTCGAGGAGGGACCGAATCAACATTCAGTACTTC
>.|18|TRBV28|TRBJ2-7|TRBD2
CASSRYPGLAGGSYEQYF
TGTGCCAGCAGCCGGTACCCGGGACTAGCGGGAGGGTCCTACGAGCAGTACTTC
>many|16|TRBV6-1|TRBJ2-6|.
CASSDADSSGANVLTF
TGTGCCAGCAGTGATGCTGACAGCTCTGGGGCCAACGTCCTGACTTTC
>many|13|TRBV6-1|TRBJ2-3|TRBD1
CASRRQGADTQYF
TGTGCCAGCAGGCGACAGGGGGCAGATACGCAGTATTTT
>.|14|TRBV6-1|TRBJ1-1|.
CASTSGLVNTEAFF
TGTGCCAGCACCTCCGGCTTGGTGAACACTGAAGCTTTCTTT
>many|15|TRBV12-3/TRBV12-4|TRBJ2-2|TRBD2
CASSLGGGTTGELFF
TGTGCCAGCAGTTTGGGGGGGGGTACCACCGGGGAGCTGTTTTTT
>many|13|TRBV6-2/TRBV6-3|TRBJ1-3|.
CASLESSGNTIYF
TGTGCCAGTCTCGAGAGCTCTGGAAACACCATATATTTT
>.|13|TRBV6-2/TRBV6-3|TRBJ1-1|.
CASSAIEYTEAFF
TGTGCCAGCAGTGCCATCGAGTACACTGAAGCTTTCTTT
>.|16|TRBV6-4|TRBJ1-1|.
CASSDPQGVKNTEALF
TGTGCCAGCAGTGACCCCCAAGGGGTTAAGAACACTGAAGCTTTATTT
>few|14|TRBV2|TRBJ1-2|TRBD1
CARDRARPHYGYTF
TGTGCCCGTGACAGGGCCCGCCCGCACTATGGCTACACCTTC
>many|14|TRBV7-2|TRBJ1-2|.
CASSPWVGEAGYTF
TGTGCCAGCAGCCCCTGGGTAGGGGAGGCTGGCTACACCTTC
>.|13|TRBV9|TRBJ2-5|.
CASRGLSQETQYF
TGTGCCAGCAGGGGACTGTCTCAAGAGACCCAGTACTTC
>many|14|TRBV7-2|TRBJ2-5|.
CASSLALALETQYF
TGTGCCAGCAGCTTAGCCCTAGCGCTAGAGACCCAGTACTTC
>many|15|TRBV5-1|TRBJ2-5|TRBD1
CASSFRDRGRETQYF
TGCGCCAGCAGCTTCCGGGACAGGGGGCGAGAGACCCAGTACTTC
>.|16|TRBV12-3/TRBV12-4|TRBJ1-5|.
CASSLEAPPSNQPQHF
TGTGCCAGCAGTTTAGAGGCACCACCCAGCAATCAGCCCCAGCATTTT
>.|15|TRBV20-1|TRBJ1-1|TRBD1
CSAPQGAQMNTEAFF
TGCAGTGCTCCGCAGGGGGCCCAGATGAACACTGAAGCTTTCTTT
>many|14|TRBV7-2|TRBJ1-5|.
CASSLASGPQPQHF
TGTGCCAGCAGCTTAGCATCAGGGCCTCAGCCCCAGCATTTT
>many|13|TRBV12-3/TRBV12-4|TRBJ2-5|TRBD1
CASSGQAQETQYF
TGTGCCAGCAGCGGACAGGCCCAAGAGACCCAGTACTTC
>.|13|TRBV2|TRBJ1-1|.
CASKELRDTEAFF
TGTGCCAGCAAAGAACTTCGCGACACTGAAGCTTTCTTT
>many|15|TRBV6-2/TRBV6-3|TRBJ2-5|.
CASMNRGAARETQYF
TGTGCCAGCATGAATCGGGGGGCGGCTAGAGAGACCCAGTACTTC
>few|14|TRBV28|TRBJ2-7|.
CASNPRGAIYEQYF
TGTGCCAGCAACCCCAGGGGGGCGATCTACGAGCAGTACTTC
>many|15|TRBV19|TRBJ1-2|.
CASSSNEINYGGYTF
TGTGCCAGTAGTAGTAACGAGATTAATTACGGCGGCTACACCTTC
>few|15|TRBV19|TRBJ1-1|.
CASSITWQLNTEAFF
TGTGCCAGTAGTATAACCTGGCAGTTGAACACTGAAGCTTTCTTT
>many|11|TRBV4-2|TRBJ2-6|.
CASSQVGVLTF
TGTGCCAGCAGCCAAGTTGGCGTCCTGACTTTC
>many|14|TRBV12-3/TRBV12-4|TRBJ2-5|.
CASSLTGIQETQYF
TGTGCCAGCAGTTTGACCGGGATTCAAGAGACCCAGTACTTC
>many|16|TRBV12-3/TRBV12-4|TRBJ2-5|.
CASSFRPYRVQETQYF
TGTGCCAGCAGTTTTAGGCCCTACAGGGTCCAAGAGACCCAGTACTTC
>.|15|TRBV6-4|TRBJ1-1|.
CASSAQSQGNTEAFF
TGTGCTAGCAGTGCGCAATCCCAGGGAAACACTGAAGCTTTCTTT
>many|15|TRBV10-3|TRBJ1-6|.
CAIGEGRTDNSPLHF
TGTGCCATCGGCGAAGGGCGGACAGATAATTCACCCCTCCACTTT
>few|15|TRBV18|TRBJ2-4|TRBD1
CASSRDRGTKNIQYF
TGTGCCAGCTCACGGGACAGGGGAACCAAAAACATTCAGTACTTC
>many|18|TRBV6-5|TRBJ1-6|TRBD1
CASSYLIRDRGPNSPLHF
TGTGCCAGCAGTTACCTCATTAGGGACAGGGGCCCAAATTCACCCCTCCACTTT
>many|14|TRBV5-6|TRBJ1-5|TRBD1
CASSLNRGSRPQHF
TGTGCCAGCAGCCTTAACAGGGGTTCTCGGCCCCAGCATTTT
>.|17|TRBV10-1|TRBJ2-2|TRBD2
CASSPGLAGDHTGELFF
TGCGCCAGCAGCCCCGGACTAGCGGGAGACCACACCGGGGAGCTGTTTTTT
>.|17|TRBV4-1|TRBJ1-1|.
CASSQGGSPGMNTEAFF
TGCGCCAGCAGCCAAGGTGGCAGCCCAGGCATGAACACTGAAGCTTTCTTT
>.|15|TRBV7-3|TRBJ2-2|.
CASSLMDSNTGELLF
TGTGCCAGCAGCTTAATGGACTCCAACACCGGGGAGCTGCTTTTT
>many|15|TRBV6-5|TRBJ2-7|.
CASSYDRRTSYEQYF
TGTGCCAGCAGTTACGATAGACGCACCTCCTACGAGCAGTACTTC
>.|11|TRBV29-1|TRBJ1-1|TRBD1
CSVGQGSMAFF
TGCAGCGTTGGACAGGGGAGTATGGCTTTCTTT
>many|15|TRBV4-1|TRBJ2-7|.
CASSHGSGSSYEQYF
TGCGCCAGCAGCCACGGGTCGGGGAGCTCCTACGAGCAGTACTTC
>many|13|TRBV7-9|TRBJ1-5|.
CASSLFSNQPQHF
TGTGCCAGCAGCCTCTTTAGCAATCAGCCCCAGCATTTT
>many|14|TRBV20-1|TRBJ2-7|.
CSARTGQGAYEQYF
TGCAGTGCTAGAACGGGGCAGGGCGCCTACGAGCAGTACTTC
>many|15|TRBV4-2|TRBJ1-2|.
CASSQLHEGVYGYTF
TGTGCCAGCAGCCAGCTTCATGAGGGAGTCTATGGCTACACCTTC
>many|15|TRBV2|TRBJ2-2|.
CASSVVEPNTGELFF
TGTGCCAGCAGTGTGGTGGAGCCCAACACCGGGGAGCTGTTTTTT
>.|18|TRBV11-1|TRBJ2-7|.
CASSSDRTEKRTSYEQYF
TGTGCCAGCAGCTCGGACAGAACCGAAAAACGAACCTCCTACGAGCAGTACTTC
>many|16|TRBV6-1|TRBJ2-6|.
CASSTGQSSGANVLTF
TGTGCCAGCAGTACAGGACAATCCTCTGGGGCCAACGTCCTGACTTTC
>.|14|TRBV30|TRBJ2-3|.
CAWSVGGGDDTQYF
TGTGCCTGGAGTGTTGGGGGGGGCGACGATACGCAGTATTTT
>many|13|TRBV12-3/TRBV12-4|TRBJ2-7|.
CASSSDHFYEQYF
TGTGCCAGCAGCTCGGACCACTTCTACGAGCAGTACTTC
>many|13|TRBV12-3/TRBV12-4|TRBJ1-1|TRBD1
CASSFGTDTEAFF
TGTGCCAGCAGTTTTGGGACAGACACTGAAGCTTTCTTT
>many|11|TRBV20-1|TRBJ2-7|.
CSASGGREQYF
TGCAGTGCTAGCGGGGGGCGAGAGCAGTACTTC
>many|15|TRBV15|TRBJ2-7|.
CATSTLSQGAYEQYF
TGTGCCACCAGCACCCTTTCCCAGGGTGCCTACGAGCAGTACTTC
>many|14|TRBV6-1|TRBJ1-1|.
CASRTERGSHEAFF
TGTGCCAGCAGAACTGAAAGGGGAAGTCATGAAGCTTTCTTT
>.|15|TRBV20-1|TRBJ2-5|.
CSALTQVPRQETQYF
TGCAGTGCTTTGACCCAAGTGCCCCGGCAAGAGACCCAGTACTTC
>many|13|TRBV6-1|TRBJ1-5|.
CASAADLNQPQHF
TGTGCCAGCGCGGCAGACCTCAATCAGCCCCAGCATTTT
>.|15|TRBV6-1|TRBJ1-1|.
CASSEAWVASTEAFF
TGTGCCAGCAGTGAAGCTTGGGTGGCAAGCACTGAAGCTTTCTTT
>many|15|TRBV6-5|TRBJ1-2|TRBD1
CASSYYRGPNYGYTF
TGTGCCAGCAGTTACTACAGGGGACCTAACTATGGCTACACCTTC
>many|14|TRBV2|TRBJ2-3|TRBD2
CASRIAGTTDTQYF
TGTGCCAGCAGAATAGCGGGAACCACAGATACGCAGTATTTT
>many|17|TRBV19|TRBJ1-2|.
CASSDRSPLYAPYGYTF
TGTGCCAGTTCCGACCGCAGCCCACTATATGCTCCCTATGGCTACACCTTC
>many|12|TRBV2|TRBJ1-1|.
CASSETGTEAFF
TGTGCCAGCAGCGAGACAGGAACTGAAGCTTTCTTT
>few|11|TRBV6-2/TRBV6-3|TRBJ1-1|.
CASRHGTEAFF
TGTGCCAGCAGGCATGGGACAGAAGCTTTCTTT
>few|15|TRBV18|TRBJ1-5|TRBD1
CASSDGQGSNQPQHF
TGTGCCAGCTCTGACGGACAGGGCAGCAATCAGCCCCAGCATTTT